A selection of T cell receptor beta chains follows, all from one sample in a study of T cells after yellow fever vaccination. Each CDR3 protein gets one entry after TCRdb re-called the 5' RACE reads with MiXCR. The sample consists of around 120,000 distinct CDR3 sequences, approximately 7.1% of them appearing once. The source material was CD4+ T cells sorted from PBMCs, sampled approximately 47 days after the first yellow fever vaccination. The source is a man aged 18 to 29 who received the YFV17D yellow fever vaccine. CDR3s include the opening cysteine and the closing phenylalanine or tryptophan. Each record gives: J gene, V gene, D gene, clone size, CDR3 DNA, CDR3 protein. The D gene is left open where the match is weak. The size of a clone is reported for some rows only, either as once, few or many, or as a class for expanded clones.

>TRBJ1-3|TRBV7-2|NA|many
TGTGCCAGCAGCCGTTATGGCTCTGGAAACACCATATATTTT
CASSRYGSGNTIYF
>TRBJ2-5|TRBV7-6|NA|many
TGTGCCAGCAGCTTAGGCCGGCAAGAGACCCAGTACTTC
CASSLGRQETQYF
>TRBJ2-5|TRBV5-1|NA|NA
TGCGCCAGCAGCTTGGAACAGATTGGTGGAGAGACCCAGTACTTC
CASSLEQIGGETQYF
>TRBJ1-2|TRBV20-1|NA|NA
TGCAGTGCAAAAGAGCCGGCAGTCTATGGCTACACCTTC
CSAKEPAVYGYTF
>TRBJ2-7|TRBV5-1|NA|many
TGCGCCACTCTAAGTGTGGCGTACGAGCAGTACTTC
CATLSVAYEQYF
>TRBJ1-6|TRBV4-3|NA|many
TGCGCCAGCAGCCAAGATCTATTTTCACCCCTCCACTTT
CASSQDLFSPLHF
>TRBJ2-2|TRBV6-1|NA|NA
TGTGCCAGCAGGGTCCTCGGGGATTCGGCCGGGGAGCTGTTTTTT
CASRVLGDSAGELFF
>TRBJ1-2|TRBV18|NA|NA
TGTGCCAGCTCACCACCAGGACAGTTACCCTTCGGTGGCTACACCTTC
CASSPPGQLPFGGYTF
>TRBJ1-1|TRBV5-1|NA|many
TGCGCCAGCAGCTTGGGGTACACTGAAGCTTTCTTT
CASSLGYTEAFF
>TRBJ2-5|TRBV10-3|NA|many
TGTGCCATCAGTGAGTCCTTCGCAGAAGAGACCCAGTACTTC
CAISESFAEETQYF
>TRBJ2-1|TRBV6-5|TRBD1|many
TGTGCCAGCAGTCGAGACAGGGCCTACAATGAGCAGTTCTTC
CASSRDRAYNEQFF
>TRBJ2-3|TRBV4-2|NA|many
TGTGCCAGCAGCCAAGTTTGGGGAGTAGAAGATACGCAGTATTTT
CASSQVWGVEDTQYF
>TRBJ1-5|TRBV7-8|NA|many
TGTGCCAGCAGCTTAGCTGCGAATCGCAATCAGCCCCAGCATTTT
CASSLAANRNQPQHF
>TRBJ1-5|TRBV7-2|NA|many
TGTGCCAGCAGTATAGGGCATTCGGACAATCAGCCCCAGCATTTT
CASSIGHSDNQPQHF
>TRBJ1-1|TRBV5-1|NA|many
TGCGCCAGCAGCTTGAGGGGACGGACTGAAGCTTTCTTT
CASSLRGRTEAFF
>TRBJ2-7|TRBV18|NA|few
TGTGCCAGCTCACGACAGGGAGGCGGCGAGCAGTACTTC
CASSRQGGGEQYF
>TRBJ2-3|TRBV7-2|NA|NA
TGTGCCAGCAGCTTCACGGGCTATACGCAGTATTTT
CASSFTGYTQYF
>TRBJ2-6|TRBV7-2|NA|many
TGTGCCAGCAGCCTAAGACAGCACTCTGGGGCCAACGTCCTGACTTTC
CASSLRQHSGANVLTF
>TRBJ2-5|TRBV13|TRBD2|many
TGTGCCAGCAGCTTAGGACTAGCGGGGGGGACAGAGACCCAGTACTTC
CASSLGLAGGTETQYF
>TRBJ1-5|TRBV19|NA|many
TGTGCCAGTAGTATGAGCAGGGCTCAGCCCCAGCATTTT
CASSMSRAQPQHF
>TRBJ2-2|TRBV29-1|NA|many
TGCAGCGTTGGGCTACAGTTGAACACCGGGGAGCTGTTTTTT
CSVGLQLNTGELFF
>TRBJ1-1|TRBV5-1|NA|many
TGCGCCAGCAGCTTGGACGGATCGTCGACTGAAGCTTTCTTT
CASSLDGSSTEAFF
>TRBJ1-1|TRBV12-3/TRBV12-4|NA|many
TGTGCCAGCAGTTTTATAGCTGGATACAAGGCGGCTGAAGCTTTCTTT
CASSFIAGYKAAEAFF
>TRBJ1-1|TRBV5-1|TRBD1|many
TGCGCCAGCAGCGACCCAGGGGGCGCGGTCACTGAAGCTTTCTTT
CASSDPGGAVTEAFF
>TRBJ1-1|TRBV7-9|NA|many
TGTGCCAGCAGCCAAGAGAGTGAAGCTTTCTTT
CASSQESEAFF
>TRBJ2-1|TRBV7-3|NA|NA
TGTGCCAGCAGCACCCCGGGACAAGGGTCGGAGCAGTTCTTC
CASSTPGQGSEQFF
>TRBJ2-3|TRBV4-2|TRBD2|few
TGTGCCAGCAGCCCCGCTACTAGCGGGGGGTGGACAGATACGCAGTATTTT
CASSPATSGGWTDTQYF
>TRBJ2-7|TRBV29-1|NA|many
TGCAGCTTCCGGGAGTATCCCTACGAGCAGTACTTC
CSFREYPYEQYF
>TRBJ2-2|TRBV5-1|NA|many
TGCGCCAGCAGATCTGACAGCTACACCGGGGAGCTGTTTTTT
CASRSDSYTGELFF
>TRBJ1-2|TRBV5-1|NA|many
TGCGCCAGCAGCTTGGCCAGTGGGGATTCCGGCTACACCTTC
CASSLASGDSGYTF
>TRBJ1-3|TRBV7-9|NA|many
TGTGCCAGCAGCTTAGAGGGGTCGCACACCATATATTTT
CASSLEGSHTIYF